The 8 T cell receptor beta chains reported below all come from one sample, sequenced in a study of T cells in Graves' hyperthyroidism and ophthalmopathy. Researchers took RNA transcripts and amplified the TCR beta CDR3 regions from them. The primer set for the first-round RT-PCR of the TCR CDR3 was HTBI. TCRdb re-analysed the multiplex PCR reads in MiXCR, keeping a single row per CDR3 protein. The sample yields hundreds of thousands of distinct CDR3 sequences, 14% seen once. Specimen: blood. The receptor source for this set is a woman younger than 35 with Graves' hyperthyroidism.

This clonotype has a handful of counts. This chain uses TRBV19 with TRBJ1-5; D not certain. CDR3 length equals 14 residues. CDR1 and CDR2 from the germline V gene are LNHDA and SQIVND (reference sequence). V was cut by 8 bases and J by 3 bases, with 14 bases left in between. The CDR3 loop reads CASALKWNNQPQHF. In DNA, the CDR3 is TGTGCCAGTGCCCTCAAATGGAACAATCAGCCCCAGCATTTT.

This clonotype occurred many times. The CDR3: CASSPTPSLDNSPLHF. CDR3 coding DNA: TGTGCCAGCTCACCAACTCCATCCTTGGATAATTCACCCCTCCACTTT. The chain couples TRBV18 to TRBJ1-6, with D uncertain. V shed 2 bases and J shed 5 bases, with 13 bases lying between them. The germline gives CDR1 KGHSH, CDR2 LQKENI. This CDR3 contains 16 residues.

This clonotype has ten or more counts. The chain uses TRBV20-1 and TRBJ2-7; a weak D match, TRBD2 (5 bases). The CDR3 length is 13 residues. CDR1 is DFQATT and CDR2 is SNEGSKA in the germline V gene (reference sequence). V lost 3 bases, J lost 5 bases, and 14 bases lay in between. The CDR3 DNA is TGCAGTGCTAGGGATACTAGGGCCAACGAGCAGTACTTC. Its protein is CSARDTRANEQYF.

This clonotype occurred once. A much larger clone is a single base away; this may be a read error. The gene calls are TRBV12-3 or TRBV12-4 and TRBJ2-1, with 9 nucleotides matching TRBD2. TRBJ2-7 matches the DNA end more closely, so the J call is doubtful. The CDR3 has 16 amino acids. CDR3 amino acids: CASSLLAGGIYNEQYF. In DNA form, the CDR3 reads TGTGCCAGCAGTTTACTTGCGGGGGGGATATACAATGAGCAGTACTTC.

This clonotype came up many times. The V and J genes are TRBV28 and TRBJ2-3; D gene uncertain. Germline V gene lookup returns CDR1 MDHEN and CDR2 SYDVKM. The CDR3 consists of 15 residues. V was shortened by 3 bases and J by 1 base, with 11 bases between the two germline ends. CDR3 nucleotides: TGTGCCAGCAGTTTCTCTGCGGTGGGCACAGATACGCAGTATTTT. Protein product: CASSFSAVGTDTQYF.

In this sample, this clonotype turned up many times. The chain employs TRBV11-2 and TRBJ2-7; 8 bases map to TRBD1. The V gene's germline CDR1 is SGHAT and CDR2 FQNNGV. V dropped 1 base and J dropped 4; count of bases not matched to a gene: 9. The CDR3 totals 16 residues. CDR3 residues: CASSLARTGFPYEQYF. The CDR3 region has the DNA TGTGCCAGCAGCTTAGCCCGGACAGGGTTCCCTTACGAGCAGTACTTC.

This clonotype came up a few times. Here the CDR3 reads CASSPPGFGTDTQYF. In nucleotides, the CDR3 is TGTGCCAGCTCACCACCAGGGTTCGGCACAGATACGCAGTATTTT. The chain joins TRBV18 to TRBJ2-3; D remains ambiguous. Germline V CDR1 and CDR2: KGHSH, LQKENI. The CDR3 loop spans 15 amino acids. Trimming shortened V by 0 bases and J by 1 base, and 8 bases separated the two germline ends. The full variable domain, with the rest looked up from reference TRBV18 and TRBJ2-3, is NAGVMQNPRHLVRRRGQEARLRCSPMKGHSHVYWYRQLPEEGLKFMVYLQKENIIDESGMPKERFSAEFPKEGPSILRIQQVVRGDSAAYFCASSPPGFGTDTQYFGPGTRLTVL.

This clonotype appeared many times. The V call is TRBV5-6, the J call TRBJ1-1; a weak D match, TRBD1 (6 bases). Germline V gene lookup returns CDR1 SGHDT and CDR2 YYEEEE. V shed 5 bases and J shed 5 bases, with 16 bases lying between them. The CDR3 has 14 amino acids. DNA for the CDR3: TGTGCCAGCAGTCGTTCAGGGGAAGCAACTGAAGCTTTCTTT. Its protein product is CASSRSGEATEAFF.